This is a list of T cell receptor beta chains from one sample in a study of cytomegalovirus exposure and HLA in healthy donors. Profiled with immunoSEQ multiplex PCR; TCRdb holds only in-frame clones, not every one. The table lists 150,000 or so clones, approximately 70% of them singletons. Material for sequencing was PBMCs. These receptors all stem from a human donor in good health. The CDR3 runs from the conserved cysteine through the conserved F or W. A D gene is named only where the DNA matches it firmly. Part of the rows lack a size; the others show once, few, many or a class for expanded clones.

clone size	V gene	D gene	J gene	CDR3 protein	CDR3 DNA
once	TRBV6-6	NA	TRBJ2-1	CASSTRDTYSYNEQFF	TGTGCCAGCAGTACCAGGGACACTTACTCCTACAATGAGCAGTTCTTC
few	TRBV5-8	TRBD1	TRBJ2-7	CASSSNRGYDYEQYF	TGTGCCAGCAGCTCCAACAGGGGATATGACTACGAGCAGTACTTC
NA	TRBV9	TRBD1	TRBJ2-7	CASSVSPDREGIPPYEQYF	TGTGCCAGCAGCGTCTCCCCGGACAGGGAAGGTATCCCCCCCTACGAGCAGTACTTC
NA	TRBV10-2	NA	TRBJ2-5	CASSTVNQETQYF	TGCGCCAGCAGCACGGTTAACCAAGAGACCCAGTACTTC
NA	TRBV9	TRBD1	TRBJ1-1	CASSVTGGGLTNTEAFF	TGTGCCAGCAGCGTCACAGGGGGCGGCTTAACGAACACTGAAGCTTTCTTT
NA	TRBV2	NA	TRBJ1-2	CASSAPPGDGGYTF	TGTGCCAGCAGTGCTCCCCCGGGGGATGGTGGCTACACCTTC
few	TRBV29-1	TRBD2	TRBJ2-7	CSVDGLAGEQYF	TGCAGCGTTGACGGGCTAGCGGGGGAGCAGTACTTC
NA	TRBV2	NA	TRBJ1-4	CASGAGVNEKLFF	TGTGCCAGCGGGGCAGGAGTAAATGAAAAACTGTTTTTT
few	TRBV7-9	TRBD1	TRBJ1-2	CASSQGQGYGYTF	TGTGCCAGCAGCCAGGGACAGGGTTATGGCTACACCTTC
few	TRBV27	TRBD1	TRBJ1-6	CASSPRTGAMDSPLHF	TGTGCCAGCAGTCCCCGGACAGGGGCCATGGATTCACCCCTCCACTTT
once	TRBV7-2	TRBD1	TRBJ1-1	CASSLEPGQGAFF	TGTGCCAGCAGCTTAGAACCGGGACAGGGAGCTTTCTTT
NA	TRBV10-3	NA	TRBJ1-1	CAISGLGGGNTEAFF	TGTGCCATCAGCGGACTCGGTGGTGGTAACACTGAAGCTTTCTTT
NA	TRBV29-1	TRBD1	TRBJ2-7	CSVDGTGLSYEQYF	TGCAGCGTTGATGGGACAGGCCTCTCCTACGAGCAGTACTTC
few	TRBV5-1	TRBD1	TRBJ2-7	CASSFDRVRAYEQYF	TGCGCCAGCAGCTTCGACAGGGTTCGCGCCTACGAGCAGTACTTC
NA	TRBV10-1	TRBD2	TRBJ2-5	CASSVGTSGQETQYF	TGCGCCAGCAGTGTTGGGACTAGCGGACAAGAGACCCAGTACTTC
NA	TRBV11-1	NA	TRBJ1-2	CASSRRNYGYTF	TGTGCCAGCAGTAGGCGGAACTATGGCTACACCTTC
NA	TRBV18	NA	TRBJ1-5	CASSPAEVYQPQHF	TGTGCCAGCTCACCAGCAGAGGTTTATCAGCCCCAGCATTTT
NA	TRBV15	TRBD1	TRBJ1-2	CATQGTANYGYTF	TGTGCCACCCAAGGGACAGCTAACTATGGCTACACCTTC
NA	TRBV7-6	TRBD2	TRBJ2-5	CASSLGAGGAPRETQYF	TGTGCCAGCAGCTTAGGGGCGGGAGGGGCCCCGCGAGAGACCCAGTACTTC
NA	TRBV15	NA	TRBJ1-1	CATSRGHGHRNTEAFF	TGTGCCACCAGCAGAGGTCACGGACATAGGAACACTGAAGCTTTCTTT
once	TRBV9	TRBD2	TRBJ2-7	CASSGQASGGYEQYF	TGTGCCAGCAGCGGTCAGGCTAGCGGGGGTTACGAGCAGTACTTC
NA	TRBV7-9	NA	TRBJ1-2	CASSLSDYGYTF	TGTGCCAGCAGCTTATCAGACTATGGCTACACCTTC
NA	TRBV15	NA	TRBJ1-2	CATSRGGEGGYTF	TGTGCCACCAGCAGAGGAGGGGAGGGTGGCTACACCTTC
NA	TRBV18	NA	TRBJ1-1	CASSPEQTMTNTEAFF	TGTGCCAGCTCACCAGAACAGACGATGACGAACACTGAAGCTTTCTTT
NA	TRBV7-8	NA	TRBJ2-5	CASSLNPSVETQYF	TGTGCCAGCAGCTTAAACCCTAGCGTTGAGACCCAGTACTTC
NA	TRBV7-9	NA	TRBJ1-1	CASSTEGERTEAFF	TGTGCCAGCAGCACAGAGGGTGAGAGGACTGAAGCTTTCTTT
NA	TRBV19	NA	TRBJ1-2	CASSIDLAGGYTF	TGTGCCAGTAGTATAGATCTTGCAGGTGGCTACACCTTC
NA	TRBV4-2	NA	TRBJ2-1	CASSQETDGVGNEQFF	TGTGCCAGCAGCCAAGAAACGGACGGGGTCGGCAATGAGCAGTTCTTC
NA	TRBV29-1	NA	TRBJ2-1	CSVVGLRGEQFF	TGCAGCGTTGTGGGACTCCGCGGAGAGCAGTTCTTC
NA	TRBV14	NA	TRBJ2-3	CASSQGTVSTDTQYF	TGTGCCAGCAGCCAAGGAACAGTAAGCACAGATACGCAGTATTTT
NA	TRBV27	TRBD1	TRBJ2-7	CASSLGQYYEQYF	TGTGCCAGCAGTTTGGGACAGTACTACGAGCAGTACTTC
NA	TRBV15	TRBD1	TRBJ1-2	CATSRDRGQVGYYGYTF	TGTGCCACCAGCAGAGATCGGGGACAGGTCGGGTACTATGGCTACACCTTC
NA	TRBV7-9	TRBD1	TRBJ2-2	CASSLGMTGGAPGELFF	TGTGCCAGCAGCTTAGGAATGACAGGGGGCGCGCCCGGGGAGCTGTTTTTT
NA	TRBV5-6	NA	TRBJ2-7	CASSLEGTFVTRYEQYF	TGTGCCAGCAGCTTGGAGGGGACATTTGTTACCCGATACGAGCAGTACTTC
NA	TRBV7-8	NA	TRBJ2-3	CASSLEGQGTTDTQYF	TGTGCCAGCAGCTTAGAGGGGCAGGGGACCACAGATACGCAGTATTTT
few	TRBV2	TRBD2	TRBJ2-2	CASSATSAGELFF	TGTGCCAGCAGTGCGACTAGCGCCGGGGAGCTGTTTTTT
NA	TRBV5-5	TRBD2	TRBJ2-2	CASSVGLAGGPRKNTGELFF	TGTGCCAGCAGCGTCGGACTAGCGGGGGGCCCCCGCAAGAACACCGGGGAGCTGTTTTTT
NA	TRBV25-1	TRBD2	TRBJ2-5	CASTQAGIMETQYF	TGTGCCAGCACCCAAGCGGGGATCATGGAGACCCAGTACTTC
NA	TRBV10-3	NA	TRBJ2-5	CAISDSQGLQETQYF	TGTGCCATCAGTGACTCCCAGGGGCTCCAAGAGACCCAGTACTTC
NA	TRBV27	NA	TRBJ2-7	CASSLSWTRYEQYF	TGTGCCAGCAGTTTATCGTGGACACGTTACGAGCAGTACTTC
NA	TRBV6-5	NA	TRBJ1-5	CASRQGFNQPQHF	TGTGCCAGCAGGCAGGGATTCAATCAGCCCCAGCATTTT